This T cell receptor (beta chain) is drawn from a study of shared clonotypes between healthy human individuals (dated by TCRdb to the early 2020s). In terms of the full investigation: A few men and two women, aged 18 to 49 years, made up the cohort. Per donor, three plates each were used for CD4 naive and CD4 memory, two for CD8 naive, and one for CD8 memory. Each donor's leukapheresis produced roughly between roughly 0.94 and 9.5 billion PBMCs. Blood TCR repertoires of roughly five healthy adults were deeply sequenced to estimate repertoire size and the extent of clonotype sharing between individuals. To increase sequencing depth and limit assay-specific biases, different laboratories used diverse techniques to prepare libraries and sequence TCR repertoires. Findings and caveats that apply to the study as a whole: Larger estimated clonotype richness was generally found for naive subsets than for memory subsets. Clonotypes shared by all four sorted-subset donors showed higher generation probabilities than non-shared clonotypes. Because the study included a small number of donors, the genetic and exposure-history diversity represented was limited. Even with the large sequencing depth, rarefaction of the sorted-subset datasets indicated that sequencing was incomplete. About 4.5% of naive CD4, around 3.5% of naive CD8, 2.3% of memory CD4, and roughly 0.4% of memory CD8 clonotypes were shared across a few donors. Only blood was sampled, and tissue TCR repertoires likely differ from those in blood. Pairwise subsampling indicated that sequencing depth was expected to affect the degree of clonotype sharing among donors.

Inclusive of the bounding cysteine and phenylalanine, the CDR3 is 14 residues long. Left in the record is the CDR3 DNA by itself, 42 bases read in frame from the first base. Between the V and J ends, shortened by 0 bases and 4 bases respectively, the junction contains 12 bases. For CDR1 and CDR2, the germline V gene (reference sequence) lists GTSNPN and SVGIG. CD8 naive samples consisted of CD45RO-negative cells that were positively selected for CCR7, yielding a CD45RA+CCR7+ population without TemRA cells. The donors were healthy, HIV-negative adults with no recently reported acute infections or vaccinations. Every donor was a Caucasian adult living in Nashville, Tennessee, USA. After blood collection by leukapheresis, PBMCs were isolated using Ficoll-Histopaque density gradient centrifugation and then cryopreserved in the vapor phase of liquid nitrogen. Analytical flow cytometry was used to check the purity and quantity of every magnetically sorted T cell population. Genomic DNA was isolated from each sorted fraction and quantified by UV absorbance on a Nanodrop 2000c.

Concerning this clone itself: It lacks a known antigen. Base qualities are not recorded, but no much larger clone differs from it by a single base.

TCR CDR3 regions were amplified from genomic DNA by multiplex PCR using the deep immunoSEQ assay. Extracted genomic DNA from each cell subset was distributed evenly across all wells of several immunoSEQ 96-well plates, and each plate was treated as a replicate. For sorted subsets, around 200 ng genomic DNA, equal to tens of thousands of T cell genomes, was loaded into each replicate PCR. Purified libraries were quantified with a Qubit 3.0 fluorometer, sized on a Bioanalyzer 2100, and re-quantified with the KAPA Library Quantification kit. Each immunoSEQ 96-well plate was sequenced on its own single-read 150-cycle Illumina NextSeq 550 flow cell. On the authors' methods: Because the immunoSEQ output held only junctional sequences and lacked quality scores, the filtering could not match the filtering applied to full-length reads. Sequences were annotated with PyIR, a Python wrapper for IgBLAST v1.9, and V/J genes and CDR3 were assigned using IMGT germline references. Reads with weak V/J assignments (E-value above 1e-6), missing CDR3, stop codons, out-of-frame junctions, or ambiguous translated residues were removed. V3J clonotypes were defined as sequences sharing the same inferred V gene, J gene, and CDR3 amino acid sequence. To compute the percentage overlap between repertoires, the number of shared unique clonotypes was divided by the size of the smaller repertoire. Richness of each repertoire was evaluated using RTK rarefaction, the Chao1 estimator, and Recon v2.1 estimates of unobserved clonotypes. For all TCRbeta clonotypes obtained by the gDNA method from a handful of donors, generation probabilities were computed with OLGA. TCRdb took over this immuneACCESS table, retaining in-frame rearrangements with V and J assigned. Such tables are incomplete; in checked studies, under half of the missing clones stem from an unresolved V gene, and the remainder is unexplained. The D gene and trimming were derived from the DNA, and the V and J assignments and clone size from that table. This sample comprises about 2,200,000 clones, roughly 91% of them detected only once. In total, the top ten clones hold roughly 1.7% of the sample.

The sequenced sample consisted of naive CD8+ T cells from PBMCs. The sample's cell subset or site label is to be understood as: CD45RA+CCR7+. The rearrangement joined TRBV30 to TRBJ1-2; no D segment can be confidently identified. This sequence was found in a man between 18 and 29 years old in good health. Some clones in this sample may be carry-over from other donors' samples. CDR3 protein: CAWSVPRTFYGYTF. The nucleotide sequence reads as follows: TGTGCCTGGAGTGTACCTAGGACGTTCTATGGCTACACCTTC. The CDR3, completed at both ends by the reference TRBV30 and TRBJ1-2 genes, gives the full variable domain SQTIHQWPATLVQPVGSPLSLECTVEGTSNPNLYWYRQAAGRGLQLLFYSVGIGQISSEVPQNLSASRPQDRQFILSSKKLLLSDSGFYLCAWSVPRTFYGYTFGSGTRLTVV.